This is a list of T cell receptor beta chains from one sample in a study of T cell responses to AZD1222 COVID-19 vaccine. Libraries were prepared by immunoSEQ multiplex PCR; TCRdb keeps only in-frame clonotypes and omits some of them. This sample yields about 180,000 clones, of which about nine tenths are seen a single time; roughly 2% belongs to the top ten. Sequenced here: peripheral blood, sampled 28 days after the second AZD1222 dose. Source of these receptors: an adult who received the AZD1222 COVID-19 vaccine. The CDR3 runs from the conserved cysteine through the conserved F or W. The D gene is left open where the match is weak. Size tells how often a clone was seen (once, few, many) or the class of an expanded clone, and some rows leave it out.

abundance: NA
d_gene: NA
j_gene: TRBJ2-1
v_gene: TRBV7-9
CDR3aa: CASSLGGFPVFF
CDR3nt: TGTGCCAGCAGCTTAGGGGGATTTCCGGTTTTCTTC

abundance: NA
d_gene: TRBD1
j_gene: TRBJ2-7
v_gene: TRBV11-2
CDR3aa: CASSLVPGQASSYEQYF
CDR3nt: TGTGCCAGCAGCTTAGTACCCGGACAGGCGTCCTCCTACGAGCAGTACTTC

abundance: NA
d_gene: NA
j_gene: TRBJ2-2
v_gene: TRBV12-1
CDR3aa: CASSFDRTGGNTGELFF
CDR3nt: TGTGCCAGCAGCTTCGATCGGACAGGGGGCAACACCGGGGAGCTGTTTTTT

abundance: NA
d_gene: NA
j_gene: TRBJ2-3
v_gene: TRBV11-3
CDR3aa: CASSPDPGTDTQYF
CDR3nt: TGTGCCAGCAGCCCCGACCCTGGGACAGATACGCAGTATTTT

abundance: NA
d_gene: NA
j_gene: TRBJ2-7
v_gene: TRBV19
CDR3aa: CASSLGTPAYEQYF
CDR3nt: TGTGCCAGTAGCCTCGGGACACCCGCCTACGAGCAGTACTTC

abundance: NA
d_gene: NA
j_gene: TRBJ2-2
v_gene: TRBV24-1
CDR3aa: CATSDWEGGAVNTGELFF
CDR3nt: TGTGCCACCAGTGATTGGGAAGGGGGGGCAGTGAACACCGGGGAGCTGTTTTTT

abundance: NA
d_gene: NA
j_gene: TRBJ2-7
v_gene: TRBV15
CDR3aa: CATSRNRDAALEQYF
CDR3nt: TGTGCCACCAGCAGAAACCGGGACGCGGCCCTTGAGCAGTACTTC

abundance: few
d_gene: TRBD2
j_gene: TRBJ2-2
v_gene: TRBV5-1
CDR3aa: CASSPLGTSTTGELFF
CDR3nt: TGCGCCAGCAGCCCCCTCGGGACTAGCACCACCGGGGAGCTGTTTTTT

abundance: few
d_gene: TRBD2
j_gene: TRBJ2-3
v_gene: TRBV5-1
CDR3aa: CASRAASGTDTQYF
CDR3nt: TGCGCCAGCAGGGCTGCTAGCGGTACAGATACGCAGTATTTT

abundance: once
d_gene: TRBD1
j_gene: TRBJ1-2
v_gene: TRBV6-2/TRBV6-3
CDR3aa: CASSGGTGRLRYGYTF
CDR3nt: TGTGCCAGCAGTGGAGGGACAGGGCGCTTGAGGTATGGCTACACCTTC

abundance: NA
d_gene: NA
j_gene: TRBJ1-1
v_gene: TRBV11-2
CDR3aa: CASSLYTEAFF
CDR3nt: TGTGCCAGCAGCTTGTACACTGAAGCTTTCTTT

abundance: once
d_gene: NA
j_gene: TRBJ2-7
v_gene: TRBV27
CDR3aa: CASSLSGYEQYF
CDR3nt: TGTGCCAGCAGTTTATCGGGGTACGAGCAGTACTTC

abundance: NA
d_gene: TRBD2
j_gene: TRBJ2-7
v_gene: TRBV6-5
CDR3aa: CASSYSILSGRDEQYF
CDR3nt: TGTGCCAGCAGTTACTCGATTCTTAGCGGGAGGGACGAGCAGTACTTC

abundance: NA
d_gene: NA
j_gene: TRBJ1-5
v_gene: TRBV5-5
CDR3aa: CASSLFGTKNQPQHF
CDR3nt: TGTGCCAGCAGCTTGTTTGGCACGAAGAATCAGCCCCAGCATTTT

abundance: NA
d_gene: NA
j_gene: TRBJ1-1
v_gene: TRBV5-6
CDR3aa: CASSLSHTGTEAFF
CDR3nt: TGTGCCAGCAGCTTGTCCCACACAGGGACTGAAGCTTTCTTT

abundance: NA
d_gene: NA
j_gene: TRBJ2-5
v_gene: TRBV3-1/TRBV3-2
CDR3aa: CASSFGEGTQYF
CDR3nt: TGTGCCAGCAGCTTTGGGGAAGGGACCCAGTACTTC

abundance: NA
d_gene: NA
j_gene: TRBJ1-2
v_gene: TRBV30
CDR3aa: CAWSEQANSNYGYTF
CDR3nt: TGTGCCTGGAGTGAACAGGCGAATTCTAACTATGGCTACACCTTC

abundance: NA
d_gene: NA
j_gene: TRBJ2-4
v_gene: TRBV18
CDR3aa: CASSPPSDSPGDIQYF
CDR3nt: TGTGCCAGCTCACCACCTTCCGACTCTCCTGGGGACATTCAGTACTTC

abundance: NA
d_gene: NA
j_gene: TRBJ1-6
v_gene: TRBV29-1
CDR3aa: CSVKGDNMDSPLHF
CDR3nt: TGCAGCGTCAAGGGGGACAATATGGACTCACCCCTCCACTTT

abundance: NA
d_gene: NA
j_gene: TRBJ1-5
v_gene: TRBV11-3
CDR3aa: CASSQTSTVLDQPQHF
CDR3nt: TGTGCCAGCAGCCAAACCTCGACAGTGCTCGATCAGCCCCAGCATTTT

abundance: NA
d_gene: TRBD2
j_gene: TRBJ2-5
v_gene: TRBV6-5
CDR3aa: CASSYRASGDQETQYF
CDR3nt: TGTGCCAGCAGTTACCGGGCTAGCGGGGATCAAGAGACCCAGTACTTC

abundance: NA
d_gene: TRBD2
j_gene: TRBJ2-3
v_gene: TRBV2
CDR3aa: CASSEWGMIAGGTDTQYF
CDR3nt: TGTGCCAGCAGTGAATGGGGGATGATAGCGGGGGGCACAGATACGCAGTATTTT

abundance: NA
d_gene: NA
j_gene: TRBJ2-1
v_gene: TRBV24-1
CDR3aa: CATSDLWSNNEQFF
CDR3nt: TGTGCCACCAGTGATTTGTGGAGTAACAATGAGCAGTTCTTC

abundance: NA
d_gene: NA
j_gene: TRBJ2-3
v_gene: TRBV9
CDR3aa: CASSPVHSTDTQYF
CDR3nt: TGTGCCAGCAGCCCAGTCCATAGCACAGATACGCAGTATTTT

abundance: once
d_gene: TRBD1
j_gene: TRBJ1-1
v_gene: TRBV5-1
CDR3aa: CASSLEGTGGSTEAFF
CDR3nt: TGCGCCAGCAGCTTGGAAGGGACAGGGGGGAGCACTGAAGCTTTCTTT

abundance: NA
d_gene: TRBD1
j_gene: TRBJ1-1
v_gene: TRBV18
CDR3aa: CASSQTQGGGTEAFF
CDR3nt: TGTGCCAGCTCACAGACCCAGGGGGGTGGCACTGAAGCTTTCTTT

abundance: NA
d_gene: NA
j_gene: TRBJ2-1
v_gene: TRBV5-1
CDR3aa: CASSLAPFQGGEQFF
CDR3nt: TGCGCCAGCAGCTTGGCGCCTTTTCAGGGGGGTGAGCAGTTCTTC

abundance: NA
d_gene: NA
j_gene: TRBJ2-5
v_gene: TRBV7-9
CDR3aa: CASSLVEGDAETQYF
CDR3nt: TGTGCCAGCAGCTTAGTAGAGGGGGACGCCGAGACCCAGTACTTC

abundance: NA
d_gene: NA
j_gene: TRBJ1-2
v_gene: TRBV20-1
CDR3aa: CSAHRAYGYTF
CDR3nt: TGCAGTGCCCACAGGGCCTATGGCTACACCTTC

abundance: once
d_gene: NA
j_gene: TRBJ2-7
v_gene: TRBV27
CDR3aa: CASSQSRSGAEQYF
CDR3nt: TGTGCCAGCAGTCAGAGTCGATCGGGCGCCGAGCAGTACTTC

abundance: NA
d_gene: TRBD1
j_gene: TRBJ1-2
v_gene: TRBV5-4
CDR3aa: CASSLWYLGQGPDGYTF
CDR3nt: TGTGCCAGCAGCTTGTGGTATTTGGGACAGGGGCCTGATGGCTACACCTTC

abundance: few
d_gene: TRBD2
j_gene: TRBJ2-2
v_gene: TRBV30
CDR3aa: CAWSVLAGPLFF
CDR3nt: TGTGCCTGGAGTGTCCTAGCGGGGCCGCTGTTTTTT

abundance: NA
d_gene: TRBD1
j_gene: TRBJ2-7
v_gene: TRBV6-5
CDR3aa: CASSYHGWTGRDEQYF
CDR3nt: TGTGCCAGCAGTTACCACGGCTGGACAGGGCGGGACGAGCAGTACTTC

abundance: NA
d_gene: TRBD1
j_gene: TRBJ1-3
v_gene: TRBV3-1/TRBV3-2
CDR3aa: CASRDSYRNTIYF
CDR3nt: TGTGCCAGTCGGGACAGCTACCGAAACACCATATATTTT

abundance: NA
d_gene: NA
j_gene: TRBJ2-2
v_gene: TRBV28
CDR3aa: CASSFWLQNTGELFF
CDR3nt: TGTGCCAGCAGTTTTTGGCTACAGAACACCGGGGAGCTGTTTTTT

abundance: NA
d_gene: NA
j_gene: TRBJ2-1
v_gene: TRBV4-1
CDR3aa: CASSQVLRPRVYNEQFF
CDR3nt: TGCGCCAGCAGCCAAGTCCTCAGGCCCAGGGTATACAATGAGCAGTTCTTC

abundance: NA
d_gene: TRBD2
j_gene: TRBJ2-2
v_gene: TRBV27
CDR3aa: CASSPPAGGFTGELFF
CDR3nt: TGTGCCAGCAGTCCCCCAGCGGGGGGCTTCACCGGGGAGCTGTTTTTT

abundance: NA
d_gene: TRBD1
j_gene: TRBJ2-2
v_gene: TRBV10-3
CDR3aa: CAISETGQSGELFF
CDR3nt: TGTGCCATCAGTGAGACGGGACAGTCCGGGGAGCTGTTTTTT

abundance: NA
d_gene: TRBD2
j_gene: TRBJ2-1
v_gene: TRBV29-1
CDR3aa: CSSDGPSGSRDEQFF
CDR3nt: TGCAGCTCCGATGGGCCTAGCGGGAGTCGGGATGAGCAGTTCTTC

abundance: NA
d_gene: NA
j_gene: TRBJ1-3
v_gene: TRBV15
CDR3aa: CATSGGNTIYF
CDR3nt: TGTGCCACCAGCGGGGGAAACACCATATATTTT

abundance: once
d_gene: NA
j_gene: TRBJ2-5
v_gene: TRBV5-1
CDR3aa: CASSLVGLFQETQYF
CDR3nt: TGCGCCAGCAGCTTGGTGGGACTCTTCCAAGAGACCCAGTACTTC

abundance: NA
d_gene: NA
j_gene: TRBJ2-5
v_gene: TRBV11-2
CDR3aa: CASSAEASAREETQYF
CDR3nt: TGTGCCAGCAGCGCGGAGGCTAGCGCCAGGGAAGAGACCCAGTACTTC

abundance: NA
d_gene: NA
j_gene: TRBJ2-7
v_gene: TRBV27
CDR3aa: CASSPLRGSGPYEQYF
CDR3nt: TGTGCCAGCAGTCCACTAAGGGGCTCAGGTCCCTACGAGCAGTACTTC

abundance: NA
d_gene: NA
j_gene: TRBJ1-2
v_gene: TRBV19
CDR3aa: CASTEGRGLGGYTF
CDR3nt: TGTGCCAGTACCGAGGGACGAGGGTTGGGGGGCTACACCTTC

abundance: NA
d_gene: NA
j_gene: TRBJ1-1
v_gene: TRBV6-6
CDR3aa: CASRRGGTEAFF
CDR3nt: TGTGCCAGCAGACGAGGTGGGACTGAAGCTTTCTTT

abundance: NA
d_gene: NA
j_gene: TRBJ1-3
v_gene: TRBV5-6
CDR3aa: CASSLLTGGAGNTIYF
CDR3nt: TGTGCCAGCAGCTTGCTTACGGGGGGCGCTGGAAACACCATATATTTT

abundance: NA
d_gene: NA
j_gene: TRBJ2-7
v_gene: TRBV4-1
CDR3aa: CASSQELVGGYEQYF
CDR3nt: TGCGCCAGCAGCCAAGAACTAGTCGGCGGATACGAGCAGTACTTC

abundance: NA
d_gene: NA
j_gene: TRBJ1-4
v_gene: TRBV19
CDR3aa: CASRPVGSNEKLFF
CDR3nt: TGTGCCAGTAGACCAGTAGGGTCTAATGAAAAACTGTTTTTT

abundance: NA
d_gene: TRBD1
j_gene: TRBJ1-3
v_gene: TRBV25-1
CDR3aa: CASSEFGTGGYTIYF
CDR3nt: TGTGCCAGCAGTGAATTTGGGACAGGGGGATACACCATATATTTT

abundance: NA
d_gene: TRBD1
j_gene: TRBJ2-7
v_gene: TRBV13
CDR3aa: CASSQWDRGYEQYF
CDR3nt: TGTGCCAGCAGCCAGTGGGACAGGGGCTACGAGCAGTACTTC

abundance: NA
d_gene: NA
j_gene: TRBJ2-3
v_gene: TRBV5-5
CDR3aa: CASSPTRGVTDTQYF
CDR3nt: TGTGCCAGCAGCCCCACTAGGGGAGTTACAGATACGCAGTATTTT

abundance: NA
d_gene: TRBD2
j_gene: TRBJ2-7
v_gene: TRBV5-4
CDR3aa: CASSLRRAGGDEQYF
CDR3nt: TGTGCCAGCAGCTTGAGGCGGGCGGGAGGCGACGAGCAGTACTTC